The 30 T cell receptor beta chains below all came from one sample that was sequenced in a study of T cell responses to AZD1222 COVID-19 vaccine. Assay used: immunoSEQ multiplex PCR; TCRdb lists only in-frame clones, some missing. The sample has about 150,000 clones, 90% to 95% seen once. This specimen consisted of peripheral blood, obtained 28 days after the second AZD1222 dose. Receptors were obtained from an adult who received the AZD1222 COVID-19 vaccine.

This chain uses TRBV5-1 with TRBJ2-2; 8 positions agree with TRBD1. V was pared by 4 bases and J by 5 bases, with 10 bases of the junction left unmatched. The CDR3 spans 16 residues. Germline CDR1 is SGHRS and CDR2 is YFSETQ. CDR3 protein: CASSLRQGRKTGELFF. In nucleotides, the CDR3 is TGCGCCAGCAGCCTTCGACAGGGGAGAAAGACCGGGGAGCTGTTTTTT.

The gene calls are TRBV6-5 and TRBJ2-7; D may match TRBD1 or TRBD2 (5 bases each). Trimming pared 2 bases from V and 4 bases from J, leaving 12 bases between. The CDR3 loop spans 14 amino acids. CDR1 and CDR2 (germline): MNHEY, SVGAGI. CDR3 nucleotide sequence: TGTGCCAGCAGTTACACGGGGCCGACTTACGAGCAGTACTTC. Translated, it gives CASSYTGPTYEQYF.

The CDR3 coding sequence is TGTGCCAGCAGCTTAGCGGGCAGGGGACTGTTTTTT. Amino acids: CASSLAGRGLFF. The chain joins TRBV13 to TRBJ1-4; D perhaps matches TRBD1 (6 bases). V was clipped by 1 base and J by 13 bases, with 10 bases between them. The CDR3 is 12 amino acids. Germline V gene data show CDR1 as PRHDT and CDR2 as FYEKMQ (reference sequence). The full variable domain, its missing parts supplied by reference TRBV13 and TRBJ1-4, is AAGVIQSPRHLIKEKRETATLKCYPIPRHDTVYWYQQGPGQDPQFLISFYEKMQSDKGSIPDRFSAQQFSDYHSELNMSSLELGDSALYFCASSLAGRGLFFGSGTQLSVL.

CDR3 loop: CAWSVGGMNTEAFF. The CDR3 nucleotides are TGTGCCTGGAGTGTAGGAGGGATGAACACTGAAGCTTTCTTT. The chain recombines TRBV30 with TRBJ1-1; D is unclear. Germline V gives CDR1 GTSNPN, CDR2 SVGIG (reference sequence). CDR3 size: 14 residues. V lost 0 bases and J lost 0, with 8 bases in between.

The rearrangement joins TRBV7-6 to TRBJ1-4; the match to TRBD1 covers 7 bases. Trimming removed 4 bases from V and 6 bases from J; junction bases left unmatched: 5. CDR1 is SGHVS, CDR2 FNYEAQ, per germline. The CDR3 sequence is 14 residues long. The CDR3: CASSSGGLDEKLFF. The CDR3 DNA follows: TGTGCCAGCAGCTCAGGGGGGCTAGATGAAAAACTGTTTTTT.

The CDR3 DNA follows: TGTGCCAGTAGTCCCTGGACTAGCGGGGACCAAGAGACCCAGTACTTC. Amino acids: CASSPWTSGDQETQYF. The genes are TRBV19 and TRBJ2-5, with 12 positions matching TRBD2. Germline-derived CDR1 and CDR2 are LNHDA and SQIVND (reference sequence). Germline trimming cut 5 bases from V and 0 bases from J; bases unmatched to any gene: 4. CDR3 length: 16 residues.

This sequence joins TRBV5-1 and TRBJ2-5, with 9 bases that match TRBD2. Germline V gives CDR1 SGHRS, CDR2 YFSETQ. The CDR3 covers 16 residues. Germline trimming cut 1 base from V and 0 bases from J; bases unmatched to any gene: 4. In nucleotides, the CDR3 is TGCGCCAGCAGCTTGAACCCTAGCGGGGACCAAGAGACCCAGTACTTC. This codes for CASSLNPSGDQETQYF.

The rearrangement uses TRBV14 and TRBJ2-7; 10 bases fit TRBD1. In germline, CDR1 is SGHDN, CDR2 FVKESK. The trim removed 3 bases at V and 2 bases at J, leaving 4 bases unmatched. The CDR3 covers 15 residues. As DNA, the CDR3 is TGTGCCAGCAGCCAGCTTGACAGGGGGCCCTACGAGCAGTACTTC. It codes for CASSQLDRGPYEQYF. Based on the CDR3 plus reference TRBV14 and TRBJ2-7, the full variable domain is EAGVTQFPSHSVIEKGQTVTLRCDPISGHDNLYWYRRVMGKEIKFLLHFVKESKQDESGMPNNRFLAERTGGTYSTLKVQPAELEDSGVYFCASSQLDRGPYEQYFGPGTRLTVT.

The chain combines TRBV5-1 with TRBJ1-2; TRBD1 agrees at 8 bases. After removal of 4 bases from V and 9 bases from J, the junction contained 11 bases not matched to a gene. CDR1 SGHRS and CDR2 YFSETQ come from the germline V gene. The CDR3 has 14 residues. In DNA form, the CDR3 reads TGCGCCAGCAGCCCATCTCAGGGGGCGCATAGCTACACCTTC. As protein: CASSPSQGAHSYTF.

This chain links TRBV9 with TRBJ2-2, with D hard to call. The germline V gene encodes CDR1 SGDLS and CDR2 YYNGEE. This CDR3 comprises 14 residues. Trimming pared 5 bases from V and 2 bases from J, leaving 10 bases between. The DNA for the CDR3 is TGTGCCAGCAGTCCTCGATTCAACACCGGGGAGCTGTTTTTT. Protein: CASSPRFNTGELFF.

V is TRBV19 and J is TRBJ1-2; 7 bases are shared with TRBD1. The CDR3 runs to 15 residues. Trimming at V came to 5 bases and at J to 7 bases, leaving 13 bases not matched to a gene. Germline CDR1 reads LNHDA; CDR2 reads SQIVND (reference sequence). The CDR3 sequence: CASSVLQGSIGGYTF. The CDR3 DNA reads as TGTGCCAGTAGTGTTCTACAGGGGAGTATCGGTGGCTACACCTTC. Looking up the rest from reference TRBV19 and TRBJ1-2 gives the full variable domain: DGGITQSPKYLFRKEGQNVTLSCEQNLNHDAMYWYRQDPGQGLRLIYYSQIVNDFQKGDIAEGYSVSREKKESFPLTVTSAQKNPTAFYLCASSVLQGSIGGYTFGSGTRLTVV.

The chain is built from TRBV5-1 and TRBJ2-3; D remains unclear. Germline V gene sequence: CDR1 SGHRS, CDR2 YFSETQ. Trimming removed 0 bases at V and 0 bases at J, with 8 bases between. CDR3 length: 15 residues. CDR3 nucleotides: TGCGCCAGCAGCTTGGCGGCAGCTAGCACAGATACGCAGTATTTT. Translating it yields CASSLAAASTDTQYF.

This chain connects TRBV6-4 to TRBJ1-2; perhaps TRBD1 as D (6 bases). CDR1 MRHNA and CDR2 SNTAGT come from the germline V gene. CDR3 length: 14 residues. V was shortened by 3 bases and J by 8 bases, with 16 bases between the two germline ends. The CDR3 DNA is TGTGCCAGCAGTGAGACCCAGGGGCCGCGGGGCTACACCTTC. This translates into CASSETQGPRGYTF.

The chain couples TRBV5-1 to TRBJ2-2; a weak D match, TRBD2 (6 bases). The CDR3 length is 15 residues. The germline gives CDR1 SGHRS, CDR2 YFSETQ. Deletions cut 3 bases from V and 8 bases from J, with 17 bases between. Written as DNA, the CDR3 is TGCGCCAGCAGCTCGAAGACGAGTGCGGGAGGGGAGCTGTTTTTT. Protein: CASSSKTSAGGELFF.

The chain combines TRBV7-8 with TRBJ2-2, with D hard to call. V shed 5 bases and J shed 6 bases, with 13 bases lying between them. The CDR3 is made up of 14 amino acids. CDR1 and CDR2 from the germline V gene are SGHVS and FQNEAQ. CDR3 loop: CASSPLLGAGELFF. Written as DNA, the CDR3 is TGTGCCAGCAGCCCGTTATTAGGCGCCGGGGAGCTGTTTTTT.

The genes are TRBV9 and TRBJ2-1; D possibly corresponds to TRBD2 (5 bases). CDR3 length equals 12 residues. Trimming took off 2 bases at V and 10 bases at J, with 10 bases between the two ends. CDR1 is SGDLS and CDR2 is YYNGEE in the germline V gene. CDR3 nucleotide sequence: TGTGCCAGCAGCGTTCCCCCGGGGGAGCAGTTCTTC. Translated, it gives CASSVPPGEQFF. The variable domain in full, completed from reference TRBV9 and TRBJ2-1, reads DSGVTQTPKHLITATGQRVTLRCSPRSGDLSVYWYQQSLDQGLQFLIQYYNGEERAKGNILERFSAQQFPDLHSELNLSSLELGDSALYFCASSVPPGEQFFGPGTRLTVL.

In its sample, this clone was seen once. The CDR3 loop reads CASSATSGPYEQYF. The CDR3 DNA is TGTGCCAGCAGCGCGACTAGCGGACCCTACGAGCAGTACTTC. The gene calls are TRBV11-3 and TRBJ2-7; 9 nucleotides match TRBD2. The germline gives CDR1 SGHNT, CDR2 YENEEA. This CDR3 is built from 14 residues. V shed 5 bases, J shed 2 bases, and the junction held 4 bases outside the gene matches.

The chain has TRBV30 and TRBJ2-2; D call uncertain. This CDR3 has 13 amino acids. V was shortened by 0 bases and J by 4 bases, with 6 bases between the two germline ends. CDR1 GTSNPN and CDR2 SVGIG come from the germline V gene (reference sequence). Here the CDR3 reads CAWSVSGTGELFF. In DNA, the CDR3 is TGTGCCTGGAGTGTATCGGGCACCGGGGAGCTGTTTTTT.

This chain uses TRBV5-4 with TRBJ1-6; D ambiguous. Per germline, CDR1 SGHNT and CDR2 YYREEE (reference sequence). V was pared by 3 bases and J by 0 bases, with 16 bases between. The CDR3 is made up of 18 amino acids. Here the CDR3 DNA reads TGTGCCAGCAGCTCCCGAGTACCGGGAAGCTCCTATAATTCACCCCTCCACTTT. It translates to CASSSRVPGSSYNSPLHF.

The chain employs TRBV9 and TRBJ2-5; 11 bases match TRBD2. This CDR3 region has 16 residues. Trimming cost V 0 bases and J 5 bases; bases outside gene matches: 6. Germline assignment: CDR1 SGDLS and CDR2 YYNGEE. CDR3 sequence: CASSVAVVAGGETQYF. The CDR3 region has the DNA TGTGCCAGCAGCGTAGCTGTAGTAGCGGGAGGGGAGACCCAGTACTTC.

This clone came up a few times. The V gene is TRBV6-4, the J gene TRBJ1-5, with no clear D. The CDR3 is 14 amino acids. Germline values: CDR1 MRHNA, CDR2 SNTAGT. V shed 0 bases and J shed 3 bases, with 6 bases lying between them. CDR3 sequence (DNA): TGTGCCAGCAGTGACTCGCATAACAATCAGCCCCAGCATTTT. Its translation: CASSDSHNNQPQHF.

This sequence joins TRBV5-7 and TRBJ1-4; TRBD1 might be the D (5 bases). TRBV5-7 belongs to the ORF category, with a function that is uncertain. CDR3 size: 17 residues. V lost 4 bases, J lost 3 bases, and 19 bases lay in between. The CDR3 bases are TGTGCCAGCAGCCCAACTACCGGGACGAAGGCTAATGAAAAACTGTTTTTT. Residues: CASSPTTGTKANEKLFF.

The rearrangement links TRBV4-1 to TRBJ1-1; D call uncertain. The CDR3 has 18 amino acids. The V end lost 4 bases, the J end lost 0 bases, and 21 bases lay between the germline ends. Germline CDR1 MGHRA, CDR2 YSYEKL. The CDR3 DNA reads TGCGCCAGCAGCCGTCAAAAAAGATCGCTGCGGGTGAACACTGAAGCTTTCTTT. Its translation: CASSRQKRSLRVNTEAFF.

This clone showed up just once. The V gene is TRBV19, the J gene TRBJ1-1; 7 bases line up with TRBD1. The CDR3 spans 12 residues. V lost 5 bases and J lost 5; bases outside the gene matches: 2. CDR1 and CDR2 (germline): LNHDA, SQIVND (reference sequence). The DNA of the CDR3 is TGTGCCAGTAGTCTACAGGGGACTGAAGCTTTCTTT. This translates into CASSLQGTEAFF.

The table lists this clone with a count of one. The rearrangement uses TRBV18 and TRBJ1-2, with 9 bases identical to TRBD1. Trimming at V came to 5 bases and at J to 4 bases, leaving 14 bases not matched to a gene. This CDR3 is built from 17 residues. Germline V lookup: CDR1 KGHSH, CDR2 LQKENI. The CDR3 protein is CASSEGQGPRGSYGYTF. DNA of the CDR3: TGTGCCAGCTCAGAGGGACAGGGCCCGAGAGGGAGCTATGGCTACACCTTC.

The rearrangement uses TRBV11-2 and TRBJ1-3, with TRBD1 matching 8 bases. J was trimmed by 4 bases and V by 4 bases; bases with no gene match: 6. The CDR3 length is 15 residues. In germline, CDR1 is SGHAT, CDR2 FQNNGV. The chain's CDR3 is CASSSPTGVGNTIYF. The CDR3 coding sequence is TGTGCCAGCAGCTCGCCGACAGGGGTCGGAAACACCATATATTTT.

This chain uses TRBV15 with TRBJ1-5; D is unresolved. CDR1 is LNHNV and CDR2 is YYDKDF in the germline V gene (reference sequence). The V gene lost 0 bases and the J gene lost 0 bases, with 9 bases spanning the gap. The CDR3 is 16 amino acids. The CDR3 is CATSRELGVSNQPQHF. In nucleotides, the CDR3 is TGTGCCACCAGCAGAGAGCTCGGCGTTAGCAATCAGCCCCAGCATTTT. Variable domain in full (rest from reference TRBV15 and TRBJ1-5): DAMVIQNPRYQVTQFGKPVTLSCSQTLNHNVMYWYQQKSSQAPKLLFHYYDKDFNNEADTPDNFQSRRPNTSFCFLDIRSPGLGDTAMYLCATSRELGVSNQPQHFGDGTRLSIL.

CDR3 nucleotides: TGTGCCAGCAGCTTGGCCCATGGTGAGGCGAACACTGAAGCTTTCTTT. It specifies CASSLAHGEANTEAFF. V and J are TRBV5-4 and TRBJ1-1; no definite D call. Per germline, CDR1 SGHNT and CDR2 YYREEE (reference sequence). The CDR3 runs to 16 residues. V lost 0 bases, J lost 1 base, and 13 bases lay in between.

The rearrangement uses TRBV7-2 and TRBJ1-4; a possible D gene is TRBD1 (6 bases). The CDR3 sequence is 15 residues long. Looked up from germline, CDR1 is SGHTA and CDR2 is FQGNSA. Trimming shortened V by 7 bases and J by 3 bases, and 15 bases separated the two germline ends. In nucleotides, the CDR3 is TGTGCCAGCACCCCAGTGAGGGGGGCTAATGAAAAACTGTTTTTT. Its protein is CASTPVRGANEKLFF. Using reference TRBV7-2 and TRBJ1-4 for the parts outside the CDR3, the full variable domain is GAGVSQSPSNKVTEKGKDVELRCDPISGHTALYWYRQSLGQGLEFLIYFQGNSAPDKSGLPSDRFSAERTGGSVSTLTIQRTQQEDSAVYLCASTPVRGANEKLFFGSGTQLSVL.

The CDR3 is CASSVEGVDQPQHF. CDR3 DNA sequence: TGTGCCAGCAGCGTAGAAGGGGTCGATCAGCCCCAGCATTTT. The chain employs TRBV9 and TRBJ1-5, with D perhaps TRBD1 (5 bases). V was cut by 0 bases and J by 5 bases, with 9 bases left in between. The CDR3 is 14 residues long. Germline loops: CDR1 SGDLS, CDR2 YYNGEE.